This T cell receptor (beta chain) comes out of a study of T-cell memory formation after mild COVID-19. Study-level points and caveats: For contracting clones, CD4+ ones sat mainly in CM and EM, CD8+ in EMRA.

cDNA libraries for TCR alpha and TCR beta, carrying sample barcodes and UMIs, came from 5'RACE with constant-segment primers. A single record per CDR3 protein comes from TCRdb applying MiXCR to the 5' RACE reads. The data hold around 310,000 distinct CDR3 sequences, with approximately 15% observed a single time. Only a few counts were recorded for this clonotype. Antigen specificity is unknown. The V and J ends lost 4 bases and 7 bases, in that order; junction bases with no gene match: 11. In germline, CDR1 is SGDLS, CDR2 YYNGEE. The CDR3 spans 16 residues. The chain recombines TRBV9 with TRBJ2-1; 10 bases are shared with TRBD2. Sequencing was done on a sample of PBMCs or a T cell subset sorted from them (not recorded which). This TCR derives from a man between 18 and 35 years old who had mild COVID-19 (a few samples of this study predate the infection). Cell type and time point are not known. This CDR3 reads CASSPGRSGGANEQFF. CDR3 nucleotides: TGTGCCAGCAGCCCCGGTCGCAGCGGGGGGGCGAATGAGCAGTTCTTC.